This T cell receptor beta chain appears in the sequencing data of a study of T cell responses to AZD1222 COVID-19 vaccine. Only in-frame clones appear in the TCRdb table, and some are missing; sequencing was by immunoSEQ multiplex PCR. The sample has 90,000 to 95,000 clones, approximately 91% seen once; the top ten hold about 20%. The source of this sequence is an adult in good health. The source material was peripheral blood, sampled on day 0 of AZD1222 vaccination.

The CDR3 loop is CASSDLGTGNTEAFF. CDR3 in DNA: TGTGCCAGCAGTGATCTAGGGACAGGGAACACTGAAGCTTTCTTT. The chain joins TRBV2 to TRBJ1-1; 8 nucleotides line up with TRBD1. J gave up 1 base and V 3 bases, and 4 bases lay outside the gene matches. This CDR3 comprises 15 residues. Germline V gene sequence: CDR1 SNHLY, CDR2 FYNNEI.